The 29 T cell receptor beta chains listed next were all sequenced from one sample in a study of neurological immune-mediated disorders. Regarding time point: longitudinal time-point 3. TCRdb itself ran the 5' RACE reads through MiXCR, one entry per CDR3 protein. The profile shows roughly 50,000 distinct CDR3 sequences, roughly 13% of them singletons. Sequenced sample: PBMCs. The receptors derive from a male donor with HTLV-1-associated myelopathy (HAM/TSP).

At least ten counts were recorded for this clonotype. The chain couples TRBV20-1 to TRBJ2-4; D possibly matches TRBD1 or TRBD2 (5 bases each). The CDR3 covers 15 residues. V lost 6 bases and J lost 0, with 15 bases in between. From germline, CDR1 is DFQATT and CDR2 SNEGSKA (reference sequence). CDR3 loop: CSAEEGQGAKNIQYF. In nucleotides, the CDR3 is TGCAGTGCCGAAGAGGGGCAGGGAGCCAAAAACATTCAGTACTTC.

The sample holds a few counts of this clonotype. In DNA form, the CDR3 reads TGTGCCAGCAGCGCCTGGGGGACGGGAGTTACCGGGGAGCTGTTTTTT. This encodes CASSAWGTGVTGELFF. The rearrangement joins TRBV9 to TRBJ2-2; perhaps TRBD2 as D (6 bases). The V gene lost 3 bases and the J gene lost 5 bases, with 17 bases spanning the gap. Germline V gives CDR1 SGDLS, CDR2 YYNGEE. The CDR3 is made up of 16 amino acids.

This clonotype showed up many times. The V and J genes are TRBV29-1 and TRBJ2-5, with TRBD1 identical over 9 bases. Germline V lookup: CDR1 SQVTM, CDR2 ANQGSEA. Germline trimming cut 6 bases from V and 4 bases from J; bases unmatched to any gene: 12. The CDR3 runs to 15 residues. CDR3 bases: TGCAGCGTCTCAGCTACAGGGGGCATCGGAGAGACCCAGTACTTC. It codes for CSVSATGGIGETQYF.

This clonotype was detected many times. V is TRBV9 and J is TRBJ2-5; maybe TRBD2 (6 bases). V was cut by 4 bases and J by 5 bases, with 18 bases left in between. The germline V gene has CDR1 SGDLS and CDR2 YYNGEE. The CDR3 sequence is 15 residues long. This CDR3 reads CASSPPGSSGETQYF. CDR3 in DNA: TGTGCCAGCAGCCCGCCGGGCTCAAGCGGGGAGACCCAGTACTTC.

In this sample, this clonotype turned up many times. The gene calls are TRBV15 and TRBJ2-5, with D perhaps TRBD2 (5 bases). This CDR3 has 14 amino acids. Germline-derived CDR1 and CDR2 are LNHNV and YYDKDF (reference sequence). V was trimmed by 6 bases and J by 4 bases, leaving 15 bases between them. The CDR3 spells CATSAGGFAETQYF. CDR3 DNA: TGTGCCACCAGTGCTGGAGGCTTCGCAGAGACCCAGTACTTC.

This clonotype appeared many times. The chain is built from TRBV20-1 and TRBJ1-1; 10 nucleotides agree with TRBD1. The junction had 3 bases not matched to a gene; V was cut back by 5 bases and J by 3 bases. The V gene's germline CDR1 is DFQATT and CDR2 SNEGSKA (reference sequence). The CDR3 sequence is 13 residues long. This chain's CDR3 is CSADRGPDTEAFF. Written as DNA, the CDR3 is TGCAGTGCTGACAGGGGGCCGGACACTGAAGCTTTCTTT.

This clonotype was detected many times. The V and J genes are TRBV12-3 or TRBV12-4 and TRBJ1-2, with 7 bases that match TRBD1. V dropped 5 bases and J dropped 4; count of bases not matched to a gene: 7. The CDR3 spans 14 residues. The CDR3 nucleotides are TGTGCCAGCAGTATAGGGGGCGCGGTCTATGGCTACACCTTC. This gives the protein CASSIGGAVYGYTF.

In this sample, this clonotype turned up many times. The rearrangement links TRBV20-1 to TRBJ1-2; TRBD1 is a possible D gene (5 bases). CDR3 length equals 12 residues. CDR1 DFQATT and CDR2 SNEGSKA come from the germline V gene (reference sequence). The germline V and J ends were trimmed by 8 bases and 3 bases, with 13 bases remaining between them. The CDR3 bases are TGCAGTTCCCTAGGGGAGGACTATGGCTACACCTTC. Translation: CSSLGEDYGYTF.

This clonotype showed up many times. The chain employs TRBV6-2 or TRBV6-3 and TRBJ1-3; D is perhaps TRBD1 (6 bases). Per germline, CDR1 MNHEY and CDR2 SVGEGT. The germline V and J ends were trimmed by 6 bases and 0 bases, with 9 bases remaining between them. CDR3 size: 14 residues. This CDR3 is CASRRDNSGNTIYF. The CDR3 DNA is TGTGCCAGCAGACGGGACAACTCTGGAAACACCATATATTTT.

In this sample, this clonotype turned up a few times. V is TRBV4-3 and J is TRBJ2-7, with 9 bases that match TRBD2. Germline assignment: CDR1 LGHNA and CDR2 YSLEER. V was pared by 3 bases and J by 4 bases, with 16 bases of the junction left unmatched. The CDR3 totals 18 residues. The CDR3 here is CASSQRLAGSSVWYEQYF. Written as DNA, the CDR3 is TGCGCCAGCAGCCAGCGTCTAGCGGGGTCTTCTGTGTGGTACGAGCAGTACTTC.

This clonotype came up many times. V is TRBV7-2 and J is TRBJ2-7, with 11 bases lining up with TRBD2. The V segment lost 3 bases and the J segment 3 bases; nucleotides outside the gene matches: 7. The CDR3 is 16 residues long. CDR1 is SGHTA, CDR2 FQGNSA, per germline. CDR3: CASSFRASGGFYEQYF. CDR3 bases: TGTGCCAGCAGCTTTCGGGCTAGCGGGGGGTTCTACGAGCAGTACTTC.

In regard to this clonotype: A much larger clone lies one base from this, so it may be a read error. The chain combines TRBV20-1 with TRBJ2-2; tentatively, D is TRBD2 (5 bases). Germline V gene sequence: CDR1 DFQATT, CDR2 SNEGSKA (reference sequence). V dropped 3 bases and J dropped 3 bases, with 14 bases sitting between them. The CDR3 consists of 15 residues. CDR3 coding DNA: TGCAGTGCTAGGGACGCCGGGAATCACACCGGGGAGCTGTTTTTT. Protein: CSARDAGNHTGELFF.

This clonotype appeared many times. V usage is TRBV5-1 and J usage is TRBJ2-2, with D perhaps TRBD1 (5 bases). The CDR3 runs to 14 residues. CDR1 is SGHRS and CDR2 is YFSETQ in the germline V gene. Between the trimmed V and J ends, which lost 9 bases and 0 bases, there was a span of 12 bases. The DNA of the CDR3 is TGCGCCACCAAAGGGGTCTCGAACACCGGGGAGCTGTTTTTT. Protein sequence: CATKGVSNTGELFF.

This clonotype appeared many times. J is TRBJ1-2 and V is TRBV2; 9 bases are shared with TRBD1. This CDR3 is 12 amino acids long. The V and J ends lost 6 bases and 8 bases, in that order; junction bases with no gene match: 4. CDR1 is SNHLY and CDR2 is FYNNEI in the germline V gene. In nucleotides, the CDR3 is TGTGCCAGCAGACAGGGGGCTAAGGGCTACACCTTC. Translated: CASRQGAKGYTF.

The gene calls are TRBV5-5 and TRBJ2-4; D gene unclear. The V gene's germline CDR1 is SGHKS and CDR2 YYEKEE (reference sequence). V lost 1 base and J lost 3, with 8 bases in between. The CDR3 totals 14 residues. In nucleotides, the CDR3 is TGTGCCAGCAGCTTGAACTGGGGCAAAAACATTCAGTACTTC. Translating gives CASSLNWGKNIQYF.

This clonotype has a count of ten or more. A junction boundary mismatches the germline segment, possibly from a read error. The CDR3 is CASSLRRGGQETQYF. The CDR3 DNA reads as TGTGCTAGCAGCTTAAGGCGGGGCGGCCAAGAGACCCAGTACTTC. This chain connects TRBV7-7 to TRBJ2-5; D perhaps matches TRBD2 (6 bases). The length of the CDR3 is 15 residues. Germline V CDR1 and CDR2: SSHAT, FNYEAQ (reference sequence).

This clonotype was detected ten times or more. The CDR3 DNA reads as TGCAGCGTTGAAGATCGGGGGGTCACTGAAGCTTTCTTT. This encodes CSVEDRGVTEAFF. The chain has TRBV29-1 and TRBJ1-1, with D possibly matching TRBD1 (5 bases). The CDR3 sequence is 13 residues long. Germline-derived CDR1 and CDR2 are SQVTM and ANQGSEA. Deletions cut 0 bases from V and 4 bases from J, with 9 bases between.

This clonotype has ten or more counts. The chain joins TRBV7-2 to TRBJ1-5; D ambiguous. The CDR3 consists of 15 residues. From germline, CDR1 is SGHTA and CDR2 FQGNSA. V dropped 6 bases and J dropped 0 bases, with 12 bases sitting between them. The CDR3 DNA follows: TGTGCCAGCAGAAAGGACGGGAATAGCAATCAGCCCCAGCATTTT. It translates to CASRKDGNSNQPQHF. Drawing the rest from reference TRBV7-2 and TRBJ1-5, the complete variable domain is GAGVSQSPSNKVTEKGKDVELRCDPISGHTALYWYRQSLGQGLEFLIYFQGNSAPDKSGLPSDRFSAERTGGSVSTLTIQRTQQEDSAVYLCASRKDGNSNQPQHFGDGTRLSIL.

This clonotype was seen at least ten times. The J gene is TRBJ1-5, the V gene TRBV15; 7 bases line up with TRBD1. J gave up 1 base and V 0 bases, and 0 bases lay outside the gene matches. This CDR3 has 15 amino acids. Germline lookup yields CDR1 LNHNV and CDR2 YYDKDF (reference sequence). The CDR3 spells CATSREQGSNQPQHF. The DNA for the CDR3 is TGTGCCACCAGCAGAGAACAGGGGAGCAATCAGCCCCAGCATTTT. Together with reference TRBV15 and TRBJ1-5, the CDR3 gives the full variable domain: DAMVIQNPRYQVTQFGKPVTLSCSQTLNHNVMYWYQQKSSQAPKLLFHYYDKDFNNEADTPDNFQSRRPNTSFCFLDIRSPGLGDTAMYLCATSREQGSNQPQHFGDGTRLSIL.

This clonotype has at least ten counts. This chain links TRBV2 with TRBJ1-1, with D possibly matching TRBD1 (6 bases). Trimming stripped 4 bases from V and 0 bases from J, with 15 bases between. In germline, CDR1 is SNHLY, CDR2 FYNNEI. CDR3 size: 16 residues. This CDR3 is CASSALGAHLNTEAFF. As DNA, the CDR3 is TGTGCCAGCAGTGCCCTGGGGGCGCATTTGAACACTGAAGCTTTCTTT.

V gene TRBV27 combines with J gene TRBJ1-1; the match to TRBD1 covers 9 bases. V lost 4 bases to trimming and J lost 2 bases; unmatched junction nucleotides: 5. Germline V CDR1 and CDR2: MNHEY, SMNVEV (reference sequence). There are 15 residues in the CDR3. The CDR3 protein is CASSSRTGENTEAFF. For the CDR3, the DNA is TGTGCCAGCAGTTCCCGGACAGGGGAAAACACTGAAGCTTTCTTT.

This clonotype occurred many times. The chain links TRBV5-5 to TRBJ2-7; D is perhaps TRBD1 (6 bases). Trimming left V 6 bases short and J 3 bases short, with 16 bases between. CDR1 is SGHKS, CDR2 YYEKEE, per germline (reference sequence). The CDR3 runs 14 residues. CDR3 in DNA: TGTGCCAGCAACCTCCTCCGGGACAACTACGAGCAGTACTTC. This codes for CASNLLRDNYEQYF.

The chain joins TRBV18 to TRBJ1-3; D is perhaps TRBD1 (5 bases). Germline CDR1 is KGHSH and CDR2 is LQKENI. V shed 4 bases and J shed 0 bases, with 13 bases lying between them. The CDR3 totals 16 residues. CDR3 bases: TGTGCCAGCTCACTTCGGGACGTCCGCTCTGGAAACACCATATATTTT. Translated: CASSLRDVRSGNTIYF.

The V call is TRBV5-6, the J call TRBJ2-1; D gene unclear. Germline CDR1 reads SGHDT; CDR2 reads YYEEEE. The CDR3 sequence is 14 residues long. V was cut by 0 bases and J by 4 bases, with 8 bases left in between. The CDR3 spells CASSLGWGYNEQFF. CDR3 in DNA: TGTGCCAGCAGCTTGGGTTGGGGTTACAATGAGCAGTTCTTC.

This clonotype has ten or more counts. The genes are TRBV20-1 and TRBJ1-2, with 9 bases matching TRBD1. The V and J ends lost 3 bases and 8 bases, in that order; junction bases with no gene match: 7. Per germline, CDR1 DFQATT and CDR2 SNEGSKA (reference sequence). This CDR3 has 13 residues. CDR3 in DNA: TGCAGTGCTAGGGGACAGGGCAAGGAGGGCTACACCTTC. Translation: CSARGQGKEGYTF.

A few counts support this clonotype. This sequence may be a read error, since a much larger clone differs from it by one base. The gene calls are TRBV29-1 and TRBJ2-5, with unresolved D. The CDR3 consists of 11 residues. The germline gives CDR1 SQVTM, CDR2 ANQGSEA. Trimming shortened V by 7 bases and J by 3 bases, and 9 bases separated the two germline ends. This chain's CDR3 is CSAGRKETQYF. The CDR3 DNA is TGCAGCGCTGGGCGGAAAGAGACCCAGTACTTC.

The V and J genes are TRBV7-2 and TRBJ1-4; D remains ambiguous. Germline V gene data show CDR1 as SGHTA and CDR2 as FQGNSA. Trimming stripped 2 bases from V and 6 bases from J, with 7 bases between. The CDR3 is 13 amino acids. As DNA, the CDR3 is TGTGCCAGCAGCTTACCGCCCCATGAAAAACTGTTTTTT. Its protein is CASSLPPHEKLFF.

This clonotype was found many times. J is TRBJ1-1 and V is TRBV5-1; D uncertain. Germline assignment: CDR1 SGHRS and CDR2 YFSETQ. The CDR3 spans 14 residues. The germline V and J ends were trimmed by 2 bases and 2 bases, with 10 bases remaining between them. In DNA form, the CDR3 reads TGCGCCAGCAGCTTCGCAGGTGGAAACACTGAAGCTTTCTTT. Protein: CASSFAGGNTEAFF.

This clonotype was observed at least ten times. The chain recombines TRBV10-2 with TRBJ2-7; 14 bases align to TRBD2. With V trimmed by 4 bases and J by 5 bases, 4 bases remained unmatched. Germline V gene sequence: CDR1 WSHSY, CDR2 SAAADI. The length of the CDR3 is 15 residues. Here the CDR3 DNA reads TGCGCCAGCAGTGGACTAGCGGGGGGGATCAACGAGCAGTACTTC. Translation gives CASSGLAGGINEQYF.